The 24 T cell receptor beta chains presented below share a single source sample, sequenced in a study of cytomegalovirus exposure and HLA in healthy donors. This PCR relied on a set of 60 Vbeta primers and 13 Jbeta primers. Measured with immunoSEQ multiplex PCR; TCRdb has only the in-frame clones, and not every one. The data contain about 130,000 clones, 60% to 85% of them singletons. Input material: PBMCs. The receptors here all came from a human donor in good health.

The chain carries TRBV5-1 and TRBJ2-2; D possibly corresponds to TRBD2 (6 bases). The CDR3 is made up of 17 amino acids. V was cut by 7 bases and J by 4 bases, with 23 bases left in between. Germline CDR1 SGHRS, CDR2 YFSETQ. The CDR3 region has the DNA TGCGCCAGCCGGGGACGGGAGTCACCTATGGCCACCGGGGAGCTGTTTTTT. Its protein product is CASRGRESPMATGELFF.

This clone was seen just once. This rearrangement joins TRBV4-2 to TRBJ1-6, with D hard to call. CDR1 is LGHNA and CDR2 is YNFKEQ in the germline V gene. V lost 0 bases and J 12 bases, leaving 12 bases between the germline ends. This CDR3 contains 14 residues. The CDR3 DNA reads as TGTGCCAGCAGCCAAGATAATCCGACTCGACCCCTCCACTTT. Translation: CASSQDNPTRPLHF.

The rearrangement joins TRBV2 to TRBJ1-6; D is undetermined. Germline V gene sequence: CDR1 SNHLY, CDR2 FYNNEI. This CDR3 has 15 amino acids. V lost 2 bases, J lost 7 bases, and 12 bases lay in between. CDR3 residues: CASSENGLENSPLHF. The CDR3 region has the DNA TGTGCCAGCAGTGAAAACGGACTGGAAAATTCACCCCTCCACTTT.

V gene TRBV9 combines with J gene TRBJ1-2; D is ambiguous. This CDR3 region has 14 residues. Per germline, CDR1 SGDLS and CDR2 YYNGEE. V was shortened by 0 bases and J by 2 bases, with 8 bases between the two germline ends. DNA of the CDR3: TGTGCCAGCAGCGTAGGTCCGTCCAACTATGGCTACACCTTC. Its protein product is CASSVGPSNYGYTF.

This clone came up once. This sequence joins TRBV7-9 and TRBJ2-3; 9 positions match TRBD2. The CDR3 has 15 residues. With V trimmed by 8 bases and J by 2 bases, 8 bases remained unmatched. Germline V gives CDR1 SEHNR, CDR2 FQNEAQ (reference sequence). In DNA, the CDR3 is TGTGCCAGCGGAAGAGCGGGGGGACCCACAGATACGCAGTATTTT. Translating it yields CASGRAGGPTDTQYF.

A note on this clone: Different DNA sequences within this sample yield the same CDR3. The CDR3 sequence is CASSHTRSGGADEQFF. The CDR3 DNA sequence: TGTGCCAGCAGCCATACTCGGAGCGGGGGGGCCGATGAGCAGTTCTTC. The V gene is TRBV28, the J gene TRBJ2-1, with TRBD2 matching 10 bases. V lost 6 bases, J lost 8 bases, and 13 bases stayed unmatched. The CDR3 length is 16 residues. The germline CDR1 and CDR2 sequences are MDHEN and SYDVKM.

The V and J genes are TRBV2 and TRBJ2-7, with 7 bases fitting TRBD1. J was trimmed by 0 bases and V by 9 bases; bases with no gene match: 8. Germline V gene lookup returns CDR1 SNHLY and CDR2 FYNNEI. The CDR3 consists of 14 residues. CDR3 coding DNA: TGTGCCAGTCTGGGGACAGTGTTCTCCTACGAGCAGTACTTC. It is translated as CASLGTVFSYEQYF.

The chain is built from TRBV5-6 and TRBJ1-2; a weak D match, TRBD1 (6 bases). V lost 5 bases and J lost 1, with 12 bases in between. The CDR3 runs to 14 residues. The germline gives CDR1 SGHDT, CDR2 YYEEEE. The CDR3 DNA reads TGTGCCAGCAGAAGGACAGATAATAACTATGGCTACACCTTC. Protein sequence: CASRRTDNNYGYTF.

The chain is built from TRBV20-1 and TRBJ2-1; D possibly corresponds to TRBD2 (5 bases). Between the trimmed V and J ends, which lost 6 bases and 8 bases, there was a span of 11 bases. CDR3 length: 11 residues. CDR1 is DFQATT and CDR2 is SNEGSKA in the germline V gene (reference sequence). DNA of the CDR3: TGCAGTGCCCGACTACAATATGAGCAGTTCTTC. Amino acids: CSARLQYEQFF.

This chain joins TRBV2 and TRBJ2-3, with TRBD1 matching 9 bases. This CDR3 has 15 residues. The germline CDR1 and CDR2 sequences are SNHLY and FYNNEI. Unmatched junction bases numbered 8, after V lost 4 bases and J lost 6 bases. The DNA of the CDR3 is TGTGCCAGCAGTGGGGACAGGGTCGATAGGGATACGCAGTATTTT. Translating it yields CASSGDRVDRDTQYF.

In DNA, the CDR3 is TGTGCCAGCTCATTCGACAAGTACTATGGCTACACCTTC. Amino acid sequence: CASSFDKYYGYTF. This chain uses TRBV18 with TRBJ1-2; D is undetermined. Germline V gene sequence: CDR1 KGHSH, CDR2 LQKENI. The CDR3 runs 13 residues. V was shortened by 5 bases and J by 3 bases, with 10 bases between the two germline ends.

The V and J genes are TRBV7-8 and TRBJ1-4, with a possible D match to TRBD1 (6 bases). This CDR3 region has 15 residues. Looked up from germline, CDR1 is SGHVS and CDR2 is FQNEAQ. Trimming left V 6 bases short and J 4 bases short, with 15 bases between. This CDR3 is CASRHYDRHNEKLFF. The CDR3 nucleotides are TGTGCCAGCAGGCATTATGACAGGCATAATGAAAAACTGTTTTTT.

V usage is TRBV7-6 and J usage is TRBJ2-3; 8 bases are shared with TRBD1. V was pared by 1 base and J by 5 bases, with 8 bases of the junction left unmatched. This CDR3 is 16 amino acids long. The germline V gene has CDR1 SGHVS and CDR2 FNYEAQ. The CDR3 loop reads CASSLDVRGLGDTQYF. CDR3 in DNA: TGTGCCAGCAGCTTAGACGTCAGGGGGCTTGGAGATACGCAGTATTTT.

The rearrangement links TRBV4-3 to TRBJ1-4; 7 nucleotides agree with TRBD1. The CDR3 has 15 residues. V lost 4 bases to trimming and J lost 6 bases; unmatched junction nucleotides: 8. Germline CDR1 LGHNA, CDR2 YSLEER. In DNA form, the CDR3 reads TGCGCCAGCAGCCCAACGACAGGGTCGGATGAAAAACTGTTTTTT. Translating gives CASSPTTGSDEKLFF.

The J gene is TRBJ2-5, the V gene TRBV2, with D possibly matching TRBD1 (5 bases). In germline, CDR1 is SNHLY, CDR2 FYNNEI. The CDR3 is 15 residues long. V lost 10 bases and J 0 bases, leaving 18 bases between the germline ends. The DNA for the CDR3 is TGTGCCACCGATCGATGGACATCAAACCAAGAGACCCAGTACTTC. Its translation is CATDRWTSNQETQYF.

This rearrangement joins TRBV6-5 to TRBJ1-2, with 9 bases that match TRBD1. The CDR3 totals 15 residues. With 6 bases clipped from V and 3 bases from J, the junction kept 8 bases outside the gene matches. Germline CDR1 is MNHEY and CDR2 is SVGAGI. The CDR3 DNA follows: TGTGCCAGCAGCCCCGGGACAGGGCTACACTATGGCTACACCTTC. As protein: CASSPGTGLHYGYTF.

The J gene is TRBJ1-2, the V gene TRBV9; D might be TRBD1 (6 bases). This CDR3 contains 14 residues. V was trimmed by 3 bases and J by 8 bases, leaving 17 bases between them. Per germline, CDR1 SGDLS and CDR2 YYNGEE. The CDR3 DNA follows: TGTGCCAGCAGCGCCCCCGGGACAAGTAGCGGCTACACCTTC. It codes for CASSAPGTSSGYTF.

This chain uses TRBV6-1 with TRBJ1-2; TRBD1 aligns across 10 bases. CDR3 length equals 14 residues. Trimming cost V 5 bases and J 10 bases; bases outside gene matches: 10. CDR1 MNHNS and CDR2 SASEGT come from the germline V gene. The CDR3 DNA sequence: TGTGCCAGCAGTACTCCGGGACAGGGGAAGGACTACACCTTC. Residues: CASSTPGQGKDYTF.

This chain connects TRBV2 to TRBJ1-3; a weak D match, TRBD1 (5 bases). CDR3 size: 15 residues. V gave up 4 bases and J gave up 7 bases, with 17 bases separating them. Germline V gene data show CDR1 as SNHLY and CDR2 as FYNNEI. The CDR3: CASSVGTLWGNTIYF. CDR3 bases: TGTGCCAGCAGTGTTGGGACTCTCTGGGGGAACACCATATATTTT.

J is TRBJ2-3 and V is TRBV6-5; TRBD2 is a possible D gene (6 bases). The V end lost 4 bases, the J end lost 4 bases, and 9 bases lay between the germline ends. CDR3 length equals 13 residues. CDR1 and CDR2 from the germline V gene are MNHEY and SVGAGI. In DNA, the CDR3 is TGTGCCAGCAGTTTAGGGACTTCAGATACGCAGTATTTT. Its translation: CASSLGTSDTQYF.

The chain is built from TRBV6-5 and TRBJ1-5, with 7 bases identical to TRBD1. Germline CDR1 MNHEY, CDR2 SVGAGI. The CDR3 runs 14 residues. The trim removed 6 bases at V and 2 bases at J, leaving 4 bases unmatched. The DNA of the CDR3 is TGTGCCAGCAGACAGGGGTCGGGCAATCAGCCCCAGCATTTT. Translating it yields CASRQGSGNQPQHF.

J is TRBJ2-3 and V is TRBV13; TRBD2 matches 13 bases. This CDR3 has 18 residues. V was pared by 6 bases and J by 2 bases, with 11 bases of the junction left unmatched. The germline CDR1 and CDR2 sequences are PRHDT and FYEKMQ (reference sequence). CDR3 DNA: TGTGCCAGCAGAGTGATCCGGGGACTAGCGGGGCTCACAGATACGCAGTATTTT. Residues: CASRVIRGLAGLTDTQYF.

CDR3 sequence reads: CASSRPGVESPLHF. The CDR3 DNA is TGTGCCAGCAGCAGGCCAGGGGTGGAATCACCCCTCCACTTT. The chain is built from TRBV9 and TRBJ1-6; perhaps TRBD1 as D (6 bases). The V gene lost 4 bases and the J gene lost 10 bases, with 15 bases spanning the gap. The CDR3 runs to 14 residues. Germline lookup yields CDR1 SGDLS and CDR2 YYNGEE.

The CDR3 here is CASSLVGGFTGELFF. In DNA, the CDR3 is TGTGCCAGCAGCTTAGTCGGGGGTTTCACCGGGGAGCTGTTTTTT. The rearrangement joins TRBV7-8 to TRBJ2-2, with D perhaps TRBD2 (6 bases). This CDR3 region has 15 residues. The V end was cut by 1 base, the J end by 4 bases, with 10 bases between. Germline V CDR1 and CDR2: SGHVS, FQNEAQ.